This T cell receptor beta chain is from a study of CD8+ T cells in alopecia areata (dated by TCRdb to the late 2010s). About the investigation overall: The treated patients took part in an open-label pilot trial in which moderate-to-severe alopecia areata was treated with oral tofacitinib at 5 to 10 mg twice daily. Tofacitinib was given for 6 to 18 months, followed by 6 months of follow-up off drug to assess delayed response and recurrence. The study used high-throughput TCRbeta sequencing to examine T cell clonal expansion in alopecia areata, in both the C3H/HeJ mouse model and human patients. In humans, TCRbeta sequencing was performed on scalp tissue and on sorted CD4+ and CD8+ peripheral blood T cells from healthy controls and from patients with patchy or totalis/universalis alopecia areata. Tofacitinib-treated patients had biopsies at baseline and at 4 and 24 weeks of treatment, with a later scalp biopsy in several patients. Scalp clonality was compared among normal scalp (n=4), patchy alopecia areata scalp (n=8), and alopecia totalis/universalis scalp (n=8). RNA was obtained with the PAXgene miRNA kit for fixed scalp, the miRNeasy kit for PBMCs, and the RNeasy kit for mouse skin. TCRbeta CDR3 regions were amplified by immunoSEQ multiplex PCR using 35 Vbeta forward and 13 Jbeta reverse primers. Findings and caveats that apply to the study as a whole: Compared with mice, TCR sequences shared between patients were less clear, possibly partly because of HLA diversity across the patient population. Unlike mouse skin, where gammadelta T cells dominate, normal human skin contains resident alphabeta T cells that get sequenced too, which complicates analysis of the scalp TCR repertoire. Lesional scalp, especially in alopecia totalis/universalis, showed higher clonality and more expanded CD8+ clones than normal scalp, suggesting antigenic drive.

Library preparation was by the immunoSEQ multiplex PCR assay. RNA was extracted from all samples and reverse transcribed into cDNA, which served as template for TCR sequencing. First-strand cDNA was synthesized with SuperScript III using a 2:1 mix of oligo-dT and random hexamers. Amplification bias was assessed with a synthetic immune receptor repertoire, and residual bias was removed computationally. The authors' pipeline ran thus. Raw reads were preprocessed to remove errors, and CDR3 was defined according to IMGT conventions as the region from the conserved cysteine to phenylalanine. Clonality was computed as 1 minus the Shannon entropy, with the entropy normalized by log2 of the number of productive unique TCRs. Whether scalp clones were CD4 or CD8 was inferred by matching scalp TCRbeta sequences against CD4 and CD8 repertoires sorted from blood. Sourced from immuneACCESS, this table was stored by TCRdb with only in-frame sequences that have V and J called. A share of the clones is absent; for the studies checked, an unresolved V gene accounts for under half, and the remainder has no known explanation. The D gene and trimming were derived from the DNA, and the V and J assignments and clone size from that table. The sample table contains roughly 250,000 clones; only one count was recorded for 67% of them. Of the sample, approximately 1.2% falls within the top ten clones.

The V and J ends are trimmed by 3 bases and 6 bases, leaving 5 bases between them. The CDR3 runs 10 residues from the cysteine to the phenylalanine. The only DNA kept is the CDR3, 30 bases in frame from the first base. CDR1 and CDR2 are drawn from the germline V gene: SQVTM, ANQGSEA. The time point label here, explained by the study, means: baseline before oral tofacitinib. Lesional scalp punch biopsies and peripheral blood were obtained from alopecia areata patients. PBMCs were isolated by density centrifugation and stained for CD3, CD4 and CD8, and CD4+ and CD8+ T cells were sorted on a FACSAria. About this clone itself: No antigen is known for it. Per-base quality was not reported, and no clone a single base away is much larger than it.

This sequence uses TRBV29-1 and TRBJ1-2; no D gene can be assigned with confidence. This specimen was CD4+ T cells sorted from blood, taken at week 0. The sequence was obtained from a human donor with alopecia areata. The CDR3 region: CSVDMDGYTF. Read as DNA, the sequence is TGCAGCGTTGACATGGATGGCTACACCTTC.